The 29 T cell receptor beta chains below were found in one sample sequenced in a study of tumor and adjacent non-tumor tissue in lung cancer. Three rounds of nested PCR, following a modified ARM-PCR protocol, produced the TCRbeta library. TCRdb redid the calling of the multiplex PCR reads with MiXCR, one entry per CDR3 protein. The sample carries tens of thousands of distinct CDR3 sequences, about 66% recorded once. This sample's RNA came from whole unsorted tissue. Sequenced sample: lung tumor tissue. The receptors shown here come from a man between 60 and 75 years old with non-small cell lung cancer.

Points on this clonotype: Mismatch with germline at one junction end may stem from a read error. This chain uses TRBV4-1 with TRBJ1-4, with a weak D call TRBD1 (5 bases). The CDR3 runs to 16 residues. The germline gives CDR1 MGHRA, CDR2 YSYEKL. CDR3 sequence (DNA): TGCGCCAGCAGCCAAGAAAACAGGCACAATCTTGAAAGACTGTTTTTT. Amino acids: CASSQENRHNLERLFF.

This clonotype has only one observation. A read error may explain this, as a much larger clone is one base away. The chain combines TRBV5-1 with TRBJ1-2; TRBD1 aligns across 7 bases. This CDR3 comprises 15 residues. Germline CDR1 is SGHRS and CDR2 is YFSETQ. The J segment lost 4 bases and the V segment lost 4 bases, leaving 10 bases of the junction unmatched. The chain's CDR3 is CASSTGQEGSYGYTF. Here the CDR3 DNA reads TGCGCCAGCAGCACCGGACAGGAAGGGAGCTATGGCTACACCTTC.

A remark on this clonotype: With a much larger clone just one base away, this may be a read error. V is TRBV5-8 and J is TRBJ2-3, with D perhaps matching TRBD2 (6 bases). V lost 0 bases to trimming and J lost 3 bases, with 14 bases between them. This CDR3 has 16 amino acids. CDR1 and CDR2 (germline): SGHTS, YDEGEE. The chain's CDR3 is CASSLGAEGLTDTQYF. For the CDR3, the DNA is TGTGCCAGCAGCTTGGGTGCGGAGGGATTGACAGATACGCAGTATTTT.

With regard to this clonotype: Germline is not matched at one junction end, which may reflect a read error. V usage is TRBV4-1 and J usage is TRBJ2-5; D remains unclear. Germline CDR1 reads MGHRA; CDR2 reads YSYEKL. The CDR3 sequence is 14 residues long. The CDR3 DNA reads as TGCGCCAGTAGCCAAGAGAGTCAGCAAGAGACCCAGTACTTC. Encoded protein: CASSQESQQETQYF.

In its sample, this clonotype was seen many times. The V gene is TRBV28, the J gene TRBJ2-7; a possible D gene is TRBD1 (5 bases). Germline CDR1 is MDHEN and CDR2 is SYDVKM. V was pared by 6 bases and J by 0 bases, with 9 bases between. The CDR3 sequence is 13 residues long. In DNA, the CDR3 is TGTGCCAGCAGCATCGACAGCTCCTACGAGCAGTACTTC. It is translated as CASSIDSSYEQYF.

The chain is built from TRBV7-9 and TRBJ2-1; 10 bases are a match to TRBD1. The CDR3 contains 16 residues. Losses at the gene ends were 6 bases for V and 6 bases for J; bases not matched to a gene: 11. Germline CDR1 reads SEHNR; CDR2 reads FQNEAQ (reference sequence). The CDR3 nucleotides read TGTGCCAGCAGTTTTCGACAGGGGGCGTATAGCAATGAGCAGTTCTTC. Encoded protein: CASSFRQGAYSNEQFF.

This clonotype was counted between two and nine times. The rearrangement uses TRBV5-1 and TRBJ2-7, with D possibly being TRBD1 or TRBD2 (5 bases each). The germline V gene has CDR1 SGHRS and CDR2 YFSETQ. V lost 0 bases, J lost 4 bases, and 11 bases lay in between. There are 14 residues in the CDR3. CDR3: CASSLGDGIYEQYF. The CDR3, as DNA: TGCGCCAGCAGCTTGGGGGACGGAATTTACGAGCAGTACTTC.

This clonotype came up a few times. This may arise from a read error, as a much more abundant clone is one base away. The gene calls are TRBV7-9 and TRBJ2-5; the D is unclear. Germline loops: CDR1 SEHNR, CDR2 FQNEAQ (reference sequence). V lost 5 bases to trimming and J lost 1 base, with 11 bases between them. This CDR3 region has 14 residues. CDR3 DNA: TGTGCCAGCAGCAAAACGACATGCCAAGAGACCCAGTACTTC. Amino acids: CASSKTTCQETQYF.

Worth noting for this clonotype: A clone one base away is much larger, so this may be a read error. V and J are TRBV20-1 and TRBJ2-5, with TRBD2 identical over 15 bases. Germline V gene sequence: CDR1 DFQATT, CDR2 SNEGSKA (reference sequence). The CDR3 runs 16 residues. With 5 bases clipped from V and 8 bases from J, the junction kept 12 bases outside the gene matches. CDR3 sequence: CSAVPGTSGGYDTQYF. As DNA, the CDR3 is TGCAGTGCTGTCCCCGGGACTAGCGGGGGGTATGATACCCAGTACTTC.

Remarks on this clonotype: Since a much larger clone is just one base distant, this may be a read error. The V and J genes are TRBV28 and TRBJ2-1; 7 bases map to TRBD2. The CDR3 runs 15 residues. Germline V CDR1 and CDR2: MDHEN, SYDVKM. In nucleotides, the CDR3 is TGTGCCGGCAGTTCCCGGGACTATATATCCAATGAGCAGTTCTTC. This sequence encodes CAGSSRDYISNEQFF.

This clonotype was seen only a few times. The CDR3 sequence is CASSITHRAIYEQYF. The CDR3 DNA reads TGTGCCAGTAGTATAACCCACAGGGCTATCTACGAGCAGTACTTC. The V gene is TRBV19, the J gene TRBJ2-7; D is perhaps TRBD1 (6 bases). The germline gives CDR1 LNHDA, CDR2 SQIVND (reference sequence). The V and J ends lost 2 bases and 3 bases respectively, with 14 bases between them. The CDR3 has 15 residues.

The rearrangement joins TRBV4-2 to TRBJ1-4; D possibly corresponds to TRBD1 (6 bases). The tail of the sequence fits TRBJ2-2 better, so the J call may be wrong. There are 15 residues in the CDR3. CDR1 LGHNA and CDR2 YNFKEQ come from the germline V gene. The CDR3 sequence: CASSQDLGRGEELFF. The CDR3 DNA reads TGTGCCAGCAGCCAAGATCTGGGCAGGGGTGAGGAGCTGTTTTTT.

Worth noting for this clonotype: Germline and junction disagree at one end, which may indicate a read error. The CDR3 nucleotides are TGTGCCGGACGGGACGCGAACCAAGAGACTCAGTACTTC. Its translation is CAGRDANQETQYF. The genes are TRBV6-2 or TRBV6-3 and TRBJ2-5; D is perhaps TRBD1 or TRBD2 (5 bases each). Germline CDR1 and CDR2: MNHEY and SVGEGT. The CDR3 contains 13 residues.

This clonotype appeared many times. This sequence joins TRBV6-5 and TRBJ2-3, with D perhaps matching TRBD1 or TRBD2 (5 bases each). Germline CDR1 reads MNHEY; CDR2 reads SVGAGI. V dropped 8 bases and J dropped 1 base, with 10 bases sitting between them. The CDR3 runs to 13 residues. This CDR3 reads CASLRGGTDTQYF. CDR3 in DNA: TGTGCCAGCCTCCGGGGCGGCACAGATACGCAGTATTTT.

The chain links TRBV11-1 to TRBJ2-7; no clear D gene. CDR1 and CDR2 from the germline V gene are SGHAT and FQDESV (reference sequence). V was trimmed by 2 bases and J by 7 bases, leaving 15 bases between them. CDR3 length: 14 residues. The chain's CDR3 is CASSLQPSPVEQYF. In nucleotides, the CDR3 is TGTGCCAGCAGCTTACAGCCATCCCCTGTGGAGCAGTACTTC.

This clonotype turned up a few times. The chain recombines TRBV10-3 with TRBJ2-5; the D is unclear. The CDR3 consists of 15 residues. Germline V CDR1 and CDR2: ENHRY, SYGVKD. V lost 0 bases, J lost 5 bases, and 13 bases lay in between. This CDR3 reads CAISESNSHLETQYF. The CDR3 nucleotides are TGTGCCATCAGTGAGTCGAACTCTCACCTGGAGACCCAGTACTTC.

This clonotype was found a few times. Just one base apart from a much larger clone, this may be a read error. This chain connects TRBV6-6 to TRBJ1-1; D call uncertain. Between the trimmed V and J ends, which lost 8 bases and 1 base, there was a span of 8 bases. CDR1 MNHNY and CDR2 SVGAGI come from the germline V gene (reference sequence). This CDR3 has 12 residues. CDR3 sequence: CASHQTNTEAFF. DNA of the CDR3: TGTGCCAGCCACCAGACGAACACTGAAGCTTTCTTT.

This clonotype was seen ten or more times. V and J are TRBV5-1 and TRBJ1-1, with D possibly TRBD1 on 6 matching bases. V was cut by 0 bases and J by 11 bases, with 8 bases left in between. The CDR3 covers 11 residues. Germline lookup yields CDR1 SGHRS and CDR2 YFSETQ. The CDR3 spells CASSLGGAAFF. The CDR3 DNA sequence: TGCGCCAGCAGCTTGGGGGGGGCTGCTTTCTTT.

With respect to this clonotype: Sequence at one end of the junction differs from germline and may be a read error. This chain joins TRBV11-2 and TRBJ2-2; 7 bases map to TRBD2. Germline V gives CDR1 SGHAT, CDR2 FQNNGV. The CDR3 loop spans 11 amino acids. This CDR3 is CACSPGGGLFF. The DNA for the CDR3 is TGTGCCTGCAGCCCCGGCGGGGGGCTGTTTTTT.

The chain combines TRBV5-4 with TRBJ2-2; D gene uncertain. Germline loops: CDR1 SGHNT, CDR2 YYREEE (reference sequence). This CDR3 has 16 amino acids. The V end was cut by 0 bases, the J end by 2 bases, with 11 bases between. The CDR3 nucleotides are TGTGCCAGCAGCTTGGATGCAAGGGCAAACACCGGGGAGCTGTTTTTT. Amino acids: CASSLDARANTGELFF.

As for this clonotype: A much larger clone sits a single nucleotide away, making a read error possible. The chain combines TRBV7-8 with TRBJ2-7; D unresolved. The V end lost 1 base, the J end lost 6 bases, and 7 bases lay between the germline ends. The CDR3 loop spans 12 amino acids. The V gene's germline CDR1 is SGHVS and CDR2 FQNEAQ. The CDR3 nucleotides are TGTGCCAGCAGCTTAGACAGCCGCGAGCAGTACTTC. Translating gives CASSLDSREQYF.

The V and J genes are TRBV12-3 or TRBV12-4 and TRBJ2-4; the D gene is possibly TRBD1 (6 bases). The CDR3 contains 15 residues. V lost 5 bases, J lost 9 bases, and 20 bases lay in between. CDR3 region: CASSPLGTWDGIQYF. DNA for the CDR3: TGTGCCAGCAGTCCTCTCGGGACATGGGATGGCATTCAGTACTTC.

This clonotype was counted many times. This chain links TRBV4-3 with TRBJ1-2; 7 bases are shared with TRBD1. V trimming: 4 bases; J trimming: 4 bases; junction bases outside the gene matches: 3. Germline CDR1 is LGHNA and CDR2 is YSLEER. This CDR3 has 13 amino acids. The CDR3 region is CASSRGQVYGYTF. The CDR3 DNA reads as TGCGCCAGCAGCCGCGGACAGGTCTATGGCTACACCTTC.

V is TRBV30 and J is TRBJ2-1; D is possibly TRBD2 (6 bases). In germline, CDR1 is GTSNPN, CDR2 SVGIG (reference sequence). This CDR3 comprises 14 residues. V was pared by 6 bases and J by 7 bases, with 19 bases between. The CDR3 nucleotides are TGTGCCTGTGGAGGGCTCGGGAGAGTAAATGAGCAGTTCTTC. Translating it yields CACGGLGRVNEQFF.

In regard to this clonotype: An end of the junction differs from the germline gene, which may be a read error. The chain employs TRBV6-6 and TRBJ2-5; TRBD2 matches 7 bases. The CDR3 length is 15 residues. Per germline, CDR1 MNHNY and CDR2 SVGAGI (reference sequence). The CDR3 region has the DNA TGCGCCAGCACCGACCCGCGTAGCGGGCGAGAGACCCAGTACTTC. This sequence encodes CASTDPRSGRETQYF.

The gene calls are TRBV12-3 or TRBV12-4 and TRBJ1-4, with unresolved D. The V end lost 9 bases, the J end lost 0 bases, and 14 bases lay between the germline ends. This CDR3 has 15 residues. CDR3 DNA: TGTGCCAGTAACCCCCTTGGGGCAACTAATGAAAAACTGTTTTTT. This translates into CASNPLGATNEKLFF.

Worth noting for this clonotype: Compared with germline, one end of the junction differs, possibly owing to a read error. This chain joins TRBV5-6 and TRBJ2-2, with 9 bases identical to TRBD1. The CDR3 is 17 amino acids. In germline, CDR1 is SGHDT, CDR2 YYEEEE. This chain's CDR3 is CTSSLIVGQGVTGELFF. The DNA of the CDR3 is TGTACCAGCAGCCTGATAGTGGGACAGGGCGTTACCGGGGAGCTGTTTTTT.

Turning to this clonotype: A single base separates this from a much larger clone, so it may be a read error. The rearrangement uses TRBV6-5 and TRBJ2-3, with a tentative D call TRBD2 (5 bases). The germline CDR1 and CDR2 sequences are MNHEY and SVGAGI. This CDR3 contains 14 residues. The V end lost 2 bases, the J end lost 9 bases, and 15 bases lay between the germline ends. This chain's CDR3 is CASSYGPPWETQYF. As DNA, the CDR3 is TGTGCCAGCAGTTACGGGCCCCCTTGGGAGACGCAGTATTTT.

A word on this clonotype: At one of its ends the junction is not consistent with the germline gene, which may arise from a read error. The DNA for the CDR3 is TGCAGCATGGAAGAAAATAACTATGACTACACTTTC. Protein product: CSMEENNYDYTF. The V gene is TRBV29-1, the J gene TRBJ1-2, with unresolved D. The germline V gene encodes CDR1 SQVTM and CDR2 ANQGSEA. The CDR3 spans 12 residues.